This T cell receptor (beta chain) was recorded in a study of blood T cell repertoires in COVID-19 (dated by TCRdb to the early 2020s). Broadly, across the study: The collaborator samples originated in the United States, Italy and Spain and spanned the acute and convalescent phases of COVID-19. Where HLA class I and class II types were available, the types were taken from metadata supplied by the sample provider, not from assay-based typing. The repertoires were made available in a free public database intended to serve as a resource for research on the immune response to SARS-CoV-2. The prospective study material was composed of cDNA or gDNA derived from T cells, B-cell-depleted T cells, or PBMCs. A de-identified subject ID, COVID-19 status, age in years and sex were almost always included in the sample metadata. Samples came from the ongoing ImmuneRACE study (first 160 participants) plus 1,254 subjects from 6 global collaborators. Deeply sampled blood TCRbeta repertoires from subjects exposed to, actively infected with, or recovered from COVID-19 were included in the dataset. Findings and caveats that apply to the study as a whole: How much clinical and demographic metadata was included differed by source and by participant, and the metadata was provided uncurated.

Inclusive of the bounding cysteine and phenylalanine, the CDR3 is 18 residues long. Of all the DNA, just the CDR3 is kept, 54 bases in frame from base 1. This clone was counted only a few times. It has no known antigen specificity. No per-base quality is available; no much larger clone lies one base away. Collaborating institutions collected whole blood in K2EDTA tubes following their own protocols. For TCRbeta analysis, collaborators shipped samples as frozen whole blood, isolated PBMCs, or DNA extracted from either of those sample types. The immunoSEQ Assay, a bias-controlled multiplex PCR, was used to amplify TCRbeta CDR3 regions from genomic DNA. The source study handled its data this way. Within the assay, amplification of reference gene primers was used to estimate how many nucleated cells each sample contained. To quantify the absolute abundance of each unique TCRbeta CDR3 rearrangement, sequence reads were collapsed and filtered. For each sample, productive Simpson clonality was calculated by taking the square root of Simpson's diversity index across productive rearrangements. TCRdb took this table from immuneACCESS and kept in-frame rearrangements with V and J called. Such tables lack part of the clones; where checked against another copy, unresolved V genes explain under half of the gap, and the rest is unexplained. V, J and clone size are those of that table, while D and trimming were read from the DNA. The sample table holds over 110,000 clones, of which approximately 84% were seen once. The ten largest clones add up to less than 2% of the sample.

The origin of this receptor is a woman aged 55-69 years with acute or convalescent COVID-19. In this chain, TRBV12-2 is recombined with TRBJ2-1; the table's D call, TRBD2, has no DNA check behind it. TRBV12-2 is marked as a pseudogene. The material sequenced was peripheral blood. DNA sequence: TGTGCAAGTCGCCATCCCATTGTAGAGCGGGAGGAGCGCAATGAGCAGTTCTTC. It encodes CASRHPIVEREERNEQFF.